Following are 22 T cell receptor beta chains from one sample sequenced in a study of shared clonotypes between healthy human individuals. Using immunoSEQ multiplex PCR, the repertoire was profiled, and TCRdb retains in-frame clones only, with some absent. Among some 1,400,000 clones, approximately 96% were seen once, and the ten largest hold over 1%. The sample taken for sequencing was naive CD4+ T cells sorted from blood. The subset: CD45RA+ positively selected. These receptors were collected from a man aged 25-40 years in good health.

V is TRBV5-1 and J is TRBJ2-2, with 9 bases identical to TRBD1. This CDR3 spans 15 amino acids. V shed 4 bases, J shed 5 bases, and the junction held 6 bases outside the gene matches. Germline V lookup: CDR1 SGHRS, CDR2 YFSETQ. CDR3 sequence: CASSAQGAGTGELFF. The CDR3 DNA reads as TGCGCCAGCAGCGCACAGGGGGCAGGGACCGGGGAGCTGTTTTTT.

The chain employs TRBV2 and TRBJ2-3; a weak D match, TRBD1 (6 bases). The CDR3 runs 15 residues. The germline V gene has CDR1 SNHLY and CDR2 FYNNEI. Trimming pared 3 bases from V and 4 bases from J, leaving 14 bases between. This CDR3 reads CASSDRQGRSDTQYF. The CDR3 bases are TGTGCCAGCAGTGACCGGCAGGGGCGGTCAGATACGCAGTATTTT.

The V and J genes are TRBV9 and TRBJ2-2; a possible D gene is TRBD2 (7 bases). Trimming pared 4 bases from V and 5 bases from J, leaving 24 bases between. CDR1 is SGDLS, CDR2 YYNGEE, per germline. The CDR3 covers 18 residues. As DNA, the CDR3 is TGTGCCAGCAGCCCACTGGGGGGGCGGAGGTATGGAACCGGGGAGCTGTTTTTT. Amino acids: CASSPLGGRRYGTGELFF.

This chain uses TRBV9 with TRBJ1-2; D call uncertain. The CDR3 contains 15 residues. V dropped 0 bases and J dropped 5 bases, with 14 bases sitting between them. Per the germline V gene, CDR1 is SGDLS and CDR2 is YYNGEE. The CDR3 coding sequence is TGTGCCAGCAGCGTAGCATTGGGAGTGGGATATGGCTACACCTTC. Protein product: CASSVALGVGYGYTF.

The J gene is TRBJ2-7, the V gene TRBV5-4; TRBD1 matches at 8 bases. CDR1 is SGHNT, CDR2 YYREEE, per germline (reference sequence). V trimming: 2 bases; J trimming: 4 bases; junction bases outside the gene matches: 8. This CDR3 has 15 amino acids. CDR3 coding DNA: TGTGCCAGCAGCTTCGACAGGGGACCTAGATACGAGCAGTACTTC. Amino acid sequence: CASSFDRGPRYEQYF.

This chain uses TRBV29-1 with TRBJ2-7; D is uncertain. V lost 7 bases, J lost 3 bases, and 16 bases lay in between. CDR1 is SQVTM, CDR2 ANQGSEA, per germline. The CDR3 length is 13 residues. CDR3 nucleotide sequence: TGCAGCGCCTCAGAGTCTTGGAACTACGAGCAGTACTTC. Translating it yields CSASESWNYEQYF.

This clone was counted a single time. V gene TRBV19 combines with J gene TRBJ1-1; D not resolved. Germline V gene sequence: CDR1 LNHDA, CDR2 SQIVND (reference sequence). V lost 0 bases, J lost 8 bases, and 13 bases lay in between. The CDR3 is 14 residues long. CDR3 region: CASSIDFSGPEAFF. The CDR3 nucleotides read TGTGCCAGTAGTATAGATTTCTCCGGTCCCGAAGCTTTCTTT. Combining the CDR3 with reference TRBV19 and TRBJ1-1 gives the whole variable domain DGGITQSPKYLFRKEGQNVTLSCEQNLNHDAMYWYRQDPGQGLRLIYYSQIVNDFQKGDIAEGYSVSREKKESFPLTVTSAQKNPTAFYLCASSIDFSGPEAFFGQGTRLTVV.

A word on this clone: At the DNA level, this CDR3 is encoded by other sequences in the same sample as well. The CDR3 nucleotides are TGCGCCAGCAGCGGGGACAGCCAAGAGACCCAGTACTTC. Protein sequence: CASSGDSQETQYF. The chain carries TRBV5-1 and TRBJ2-5, with 7 bases aligning to TRBD1. J was trimmed by 1 base and V by 4 bases; bases with no gene match: 1. The CDR3 runs to 13 residues. Germline V gene lookup returns CDR1 SGHRS and CDR2 YFSETQ. Looking up the rest from reference TRBV5-1 and TRBJ2-5 gives the full variable domain: KAGVTQTPRYLIKTRGQQVTLSCSPISGHRSVSWYQQTPGQGLQFLFEYFSETQRNKGNFPGRFSGRQFSNSRSEMNVSTLELGDSALYLCASSGDSQETQYFGPGTRLLVL.

The chain carries TRBV10-1 and TRBJ2-1, with a weak D call TRBD1 (5 bases). The germline gives CDR1 WNHNN, CDR2 SYGVQD (reference sequence). The V and J ends lost 6 bases and 4 bases respectively, with 16 bases between them. CDR3 length: 15 amino acids. The CDR3 DNA reads as TGCGCCAGCAGCGGTCCAGGGATGAAGTACAATGAGCAGTTCTTC. Protein product: CASSGPGMKYNEQFF.

The table lists this clone with a count of one. The CDR3 loop is CASSFLGGSEGEQYF. The CDR3 nucleotides read TGTGCCAGCAGCTTTCTCGGCGGAAGTGAGGGCGAGCAGTACTTC. The rearrangement joins TRBV7-3 to TRBJ2-7; D perhaps matches TRBD2 (5 bases). The V end was cut by 3 bases, the J end by 6 bases, with 18 bases between. The CDR3 extends over 15 amino acids. The germline V gene encodes CDR1 SGHTA and CDR2 FQGTGA.

The rearrangement uses TRBV6-5 and TRBJ1-3; D ambiguous. V lost 5 bases to trimming and J lost 2 bases, with 7 bases between them. CDR1 and CDR2 (germline): MNHEY, SVGAGI. The CDR3 sequence is 13 residues long. CDR3: CASSTGAGNTIYF. The CDR3 coding sequence is TGTGCCAGCAGTACCGGGGCTGGAAACACCATATATTTT.

The V and J genes are TRBV28 and TRBJ2-3; no reliable D call. Trimming cost V 6 bases and J 3 bases, with 16 bases left between them. Germline-derived CDR1 and CDR2 are MDHEN and SYDVKM. This CDR3 is 15 amino acids long. Here the CDR3 DNA reads TGTGCCAGCAGGAAGGACCGAGGTAGGACAGATACGCAGTATTTT. Protein product: CASRKDRGRTDTQYF.

The V gene is TRBV11-3, the J gene TRBJ2-1, with 8 bases matching TRBD1. The CDR3 runs to 15 residues. Germline trimming cut 4 bases from V and 5 bases from J; bases unmatched to any gene: 7. Germline CDR1 is SGHNT and CDR2 is YENEEA. The chain's CDR3 is CASSSPGTGDNEQFF. CDR3 nucleotide sequence: TGTGCCAGCAGCTCTCCAGGGACAGGTGACAATGAGCAGTTCTTC.

V gene TRBV9 combines with J gene TRBJ2-1; 14 bases are a match to TRBD2. CDR1 is SGDLS, CDR2 YYNGEE, per germline. Losses at the gene ends were 1 base for V and 2 bases for J; bases not matched to a gene: 11. The CDR3 contains 20 residues. The CDR3 protein is CASSVTPWTSGRRAYNEQFF. The DNA of the CDR3 is TGTGCCAGCAGCGTAACACCATGGACTAGCGGGAGGAGGGCCTACAATGAGCAGTTCTTC.

This clone was seen a single time. V is TRBV2 and J is TRBJ2-7; possibly TRBD2 for D (6 bases). V was clipped by 7 bases and J by 3 bases, with 13 bases between them. This CDR3 region has 13 residues. Looked up from germline, CDR1 is SNHLY and CDR2 is FYNNEI. CDR3 sequence: CASKWGGDYEQYF. In DNA form, the CDR3 reads TGTGCCAGCAAATGGGGCGGGGACTACGAGCAGTACTTC.

The rearrangement joins TRBV5-4 to TRBJ2-1; D is perhaps TRBD2 (5 bases). V was clipped by 4 bases and J by 2 bases, with 13 bases between them. CDR3 size: 15 residues. From germline, CDR1 is SGHNT and CDR2 YYREEE (reference sequence). This CDR3 reads CASSDGLGTYNEQFF. CDR3 nucleotide sequence: TGTGCCAGCAGCGACGGACTCGGGACCTACAATGAGCAGTTCTTC.

The chain recombines TRBV11-1 with TRBJ2-3; 8 bases fit TRBD2. V shed 3 bases and J 8 bases; nucleotides not matched to a gene: 4. This CDR3 region has 13 residues. Germline V lookup: CDR1 SGHAT, CDR2 FQDESV (reference sequence). The CDR3 DNA reads as TGTGCCAGCAGCTTCAGCGGGAGAAGTACGCAGTATTTT. As protein: CASSFSGRSTQYF.

The chain has TRBV6-1 and TRBJ2-7; D gene unclear. The CDR3 covers 13 residues. Germline V gene lookup returns CDR1 MNHNS and CDR2 SASEGT. The V and J ends lost 11 bases and 2 bases respectively, with 16 bases between them. CDR3 in amino acids: CAGQDALTYEQYF. The CDR3 DNA is TGTGCCGGGCAGGACGCCCTTACCTACGAGCAGTACTTC.

The DNA of the CDR3 is TGCGCCAGCAGAAACGGGACCTACGAGCAGTACTTC. It specifies CASRNGTYEQYF. V and J are TRBV5-1 and TRBJ2-7, with TRBD2 as a possible D gene (5 bases). V lost 5 bases and J lost 2, with 8 bases in between. CDR3 length equals 12 residues. CDR1 is SGHRS and CDR2 is YFSETQ in the germline V gene.

This chain joins TRBV7-9 and TRBJ2-3; TRBD2 matches 9 bases. J was trimmed by 1 base and V by 3 bases; bases with no gene match: 14. Germline assignment: CDR1 SEHNR and CDR2 FQNEAQ (reference sequence). The CDR3 spans 19 residues. CDR3 bases: TGTGCCAGCAGCTTTTCGGCTAGCGGGAACACTCGGGGCACAGATACGCAGTATTTT. It yields the protein CASSFSASGNTRGTDTQYF.

This chain connects TRBV5-1 to TRBJ2-7; the match to TRBD2 covers 8 bases. CDR1 and CDR2 from the germline V gene are SGHRS and YFSETQ. The CDR3 length is 17 residues. Losses at the gene ends were 1 base for V and 2 bases for J; bases not matched to a gene: 11. CDR3 nucleotides: TGCGCCAGCAGCTTGAACCGACCGACTAGCGCGGCCTACGAGCAGTACTTC. This codes for CASSLNRPTSAAYEQYF. The full variable domain, completed using reference TRBV5-1 and TRBJ2-7, is KAGVTQTPRYLIKTRGQQVTLSCSPISGHRSVSWYQQTPGQGLQFLFEYFSETQRNKGNFPGRFSGRQFSNSRSEMNVSTLELGDSALYLCASSLNRPTSAAYEQYFGPGTRLTVT.

The chain employs TRBV12-5 and TRBJ2-1; D possibly corresponds to TRBD2 (6 bases). The CDR3 contains 14 residues. The germline V and J ends were trimmed by 5 bases and 8 bases, with 16 bases remaining between them. Looked up from germline, CDR1 is LGHNT and CDR2 is FRNRAP. CDR3 DNA: TGTGCTAGTGGTCTTAGCGGAAACGTCGATGAGCAGTTCTTC. Its translation is CASGLSGNVDEQFF.